Sequencing of this T cell receptor beta chain was carried out in a study of technical replicates of blood from a few donors. The CDR3 is 15 amino acids. Trimming took off 3 bases at V and 4 bases at J, with 18 bases between the two ends. Looked up from germline, CDR1 is SQVTM and CDR2 is ANQGSEA. Clones were read by immunoSEQ multiplex PCR, and TCRdb kept only the in-frame ones, dropping some. The sample shows some 84,000 clones, roughly 90% of them seen only once. The genes are TRBV29-1 and TRBJ1-1, with TRBD1 as a possible D gene (5 bases). The sequence derives from a human donor in good health. Sequenced sample: T cells isolated from PBMCs. The DNA of the CDR3 is TGCAGCGTTGAGGTACCGGGACTTAAGGGCACTGAAGCTTTCTTT. Protein sequence: CSVEVPGLKGTEAFF.